This section outlines one T cell receptor beta chain sequence together with its context. Its target is not known. Assay used: immunoSEQ multiplex PCR; TCRdb lists only in-frame clones, some missing. Of approximately 21,000 clones listed, more than 60% were seen once; the top ten hold more than 5%. The data were obtained in a study of PD-1 blockade in classical Hodgkin lymphoma. Study-wide results and limits: By cycle point C4D1, TCR diversity had risen significantly in CD4+ cells (but not CD8+ cells).

In every patient, relapse followed autologous stem cell transplantation, while exposure to brentuximab vedotin differed. The CDR3 has 14 amino acids. The germline gives CDR1 KGHSH, CDR2 LQKENI. Trimming cost V 6 bases and J 5 bases, with 13 bases left between them. The chain couples TRBV18 to TRBJ2-2; D is possibly TRBD1 or TRBD2 (7 bases each). This clonotype was obtained from a human donor with classical Hodgkin lymphoma. The sample in question was peripheral blood mononuclear cells (PBMCs), obtained at baseline. CDR3 nucleotide sequence: TGTGCCAGCTCTCGACAGGGAGGGACCGGGGAGCTGTTTTTT. Its translation: CASSRQGGTGELFF.